One and the same sample provided the 13 T cell receptor beta chains below, sequenced in a study of T-cell memory formation after mild COVID-19. TCRdb processed the 5' RACE reads anew with MiXCR; each CDR3 protein has one entry. The data hold hundreds of thousands of distinct CDR3 sequences, with approximately 19% observed a single time. Sequencing input: PBMCs or a T cell subset sorted from them (not recorded which). The source of these receptors is an adult woman who had mild COVID-19 (a few samples of this study predate the infection). Cell type and time point are not known.

The rearrangement uses TRBV18 and TRBJ2-1; D possibly corresponds to TRBD2 (7 bases). Trimming left V 3 bases short and J 2 bases short, with 11 bases between. Germline loops: CDR1 KGHSH, CDR2 LQKENI. The CDR3 is 15 residues long. The DNA of the CDR3 is TGTGCCAGCTCACCCAGCGGGACAACCTACAATGAGCAGTTCTTC. Amino acids: CASSPSGTTYNEQFF.

The table lists this clonotype with a few counts. This sequence joins TRBV5-1 and TRBJ2-3, with 10 bases matching TRBD1. The CDR3 loop spans 16 amino acids. The junction had 5 bases not matched to a gene; V was cut back by 2 bases and J by 2 bases. CDR1 is SGHRS and CDR2 is YFSETQ in the germline V gene. CDR3 sequence (DNA): TGCGCCAGCAGCTTACGGACAGGGGGTACCACAGATACGCAGTATTTT. Amino acids: CASSLRTGGTTDTQYF.

This clonotype was counted a few times. The chain recombines TRBV12-3 or TRBV12-4 with TRBJ1-1; D perhaps matches TRBD1 (5 bases). The CDR3 sequence is 13 residues long. V was trimmed by 6 bases and J by 5 bases, leaving 13 bases between them. Here the CDR3 reads CASRAGGTTEAFF. The CDR3, as DNA: TGTGCCAGCAGGGCCGGGGGTACGACTGAAGCTTTCTTT.

This clonotype was detected ten times or more. CDR3 region: CASSKVDPGDRVTNEKLFF. The CDR3 DNA reads as TGTGCCAGCAGTAAGGTCGACCCCGGGGATAGAGTAACTAATGAAAAACTGTTTTTT. This sequence joins TRBV21-1 and TRBJ1-4; the table's D gene call, TRBD1, was not cross checked with the DNA. TRBV21-1 is a recognized pseudogene. This CDR3 region has 19 residues.

The chain links TRBV5-1 to TRBJ2-3; TRBD1 matches 8 bases. CDR1 is SGHRS and CDR2 is YFSETQ in the germline V gene. The V gene end was trimmed by 7 bases and the J gene end by 0 bases; junction bases not matched to a gene: 4. The CDR3 extends over 14 amino acids. CDR3 residues: CASFQGASTDTQYF. The CDR3 bases are TGCGCCAGCTTTCAGGGGGCAAGCACAGATACGCAGTATTTT.

This clonotype has a handful of counts. The V and J genes are TRBV30 and TRBJ1-1; D call uncertain. CDR3 length: 12 residues. Germline V gene lookup returns CDR1 GTSNPN and CDR2 SVGIG (reference sequence). Trimming took off 4 bases at V and 6 bases at J, with 12 bases between the two ends. The CDR3 spells CAWKVEVAEAFF. The CDR3 DNA sequence: TGTGCCTGGAAAGTGGAGGTGGCTGAAGCTTTCTTT.

For the CDR3, the DNA is TGTGCCAGCAGCCCAAGGTGGGGGCCGGACACAGATACGCAGTATTTT. Amino acid sequence: CASSPRWGPDTDTQYF. This chain uses TRBV7-2 with TRBJ2-3, with D tentatively TRBD1 (6 bases). Trimming removed 5 bases from V and 2 bases from J, with 17 bases in between. In germline, CDR1 is SGHTA, CDR2 FQGNSA. The length of the CDR3 is 16 residues.

This chain links TRBV13 with TRBJ1-3, with unresolved D. This CDR3 has 16 residues. CDR1 is PRHDT and CDR2 is FYEKMQ in the germline V gene (reference sequence). Trimming removed 0 bases at V and 4 bases at J, with 13 bases between. The CDR3 DNA is TGTGCCAGCAGCTTAGGAACCACGCGTGGCGGAAACACCATATATTTT. This sequence encodes CASSLGTTRGGNTIYF.

The V and J genes are TRBV6-5 and TRBJ1-5, with unresolved D. Deletions cut 0 bases from V and 1 base from J, with 7 bases between. The CDR3 is 15 residues long. The V gene's germline CDR1 is MNHEY and CDR2 SVGAGI. For the CDR3, the DNA is TGTGCCAGCAGTTACTCGATCTCCAGCAATCAGCCCCAGCATTTT. It is translated as CASSYSISSNQPQHF.

This clonotype occurred a few times. The chain has TRBV7-9 and TRBJ2-1; 9 bases map to TRBD2. The CDR3 contains 15 residues. After removal of 1 base from V and 3 bases from J, the junction contained 1 base not matched to a gene. Germline V gene data show CDR1 as SEHNR and CDR2 as FQNEAQ (reference sequence). CDR3: CASSLVSGGYNEQFF. DNA for the CDR3: TGTGCCAGCAGCTTAGTTAGCGGGGGCTACAATGAGCAGTTCTTC. Looking up the rest from reference TRBV7-9 and TRBJ2-1 gives the full variable domain: DTGVSQNPRHKITKRGQNVTFRCDPISEHNRLYWYRQTLGQGPEFLTYFQNEAQLEKSRLLSDRFSAERPKGSFSTLEIQRTEQGDSAMYLCASSLVSGGYNEQFFGPGTRLTVL.

This chain uses TRBV24-1 with TRBJ2-2; D not resolved. Germline V gives CDR1 KGHDR, CDR2 SFDVKD. The CDR3 has 16 amino acids. Trimming left V 4 bases short and J 1 base short, with 12 bases between. CDR3 nucleotide sequence: TGTGCCACCAGTGACCCAGGACGGCTGAACACCGGGGAGCTGTTTTTT. Translated, it gives CATSDPGRLNTGELFF.

In its sample, this clonotype was seen a few times. The chain couples TRBV30 to TRBJ2-1, with D unclear. This CDR3 is built from 10 residues. V lost 1 base, J lost 7 bases, and 2 bases lay in between. Germline lookup yields CDR1 GTSNPN and CDR2 SVGIG (reference sequence). The DNA for the CDR3 is TGTGCCTGGAGTGAAAATGAGCAGTTCTTC. As protein: CAWSENEQFF.

V gene TRBV3-1 combines with J gene TRBJ2-7, with D hard to call. The ends were cut back, 4 bases at V and 7 bases at J, with 14 bases in the middle. The V gene's germline CDR1 is LGHDT and CDR2 YNNKEL (reference sequence). The CDR3 loop spans 13 amino acids. The CDR3 region has the DNA TGTGCCAGCAGCCCGCCAGGCTCCCGGGAGCAGTACTTC. This codes for CASSPPGSREQYF.